These 20 T cell receptor beta chains were all obtained from the same sample, sequenced in a study of T cells in Graves' hyperthyroidism and ophthalmopathy. TCR beta CDR3 sequences were amplified from RNA transcripts. RT-PCR in the first round (using the HTBI primer set) targeted the TCR CDR3. TCRdb reanalysed the multiplex PCR reads using MiXCR and keeps one entry per CDR3 protein. The table includes about 420,000 distinct CDR3 sequences, less than 20% detected once. Sequencing used blood. These receptors were taken from a woman aged 18-30 years with Graves' hyperthyroidism.

The V gene is TRBV6-5, the J gene TRBJ2-1, with a possible D match to TRBD1 (6 bases). V lost 2 bases and J 3 bases, leaving 11 bases between the germline ends. The CDR3 length is 15 residues. Germline V lookup: CDR1 MNHEY, CDR2 SVGAGI. Written as DNA, the CDR3 is TGTGCCAGCAGTTACGGCAGGGGTAGCTACAATGAGCAGTTCTTC. It is translated as CASSYGRGSYNEQFF.

This clonotype was counted ten times or more. The chain couples TRBV10-3 to TRBJ1-5; 7 nucleotides match TRBD1. The germline V gene encodes CDR1 ENHRY and CDR2 SYGVKD. The ends lost 9 bases at V and 4 bases at J; junction bases unmatched: 6. There are 13 residues in the CDR3. The CDR3, as DNA: TGTGCCATTCGGGACAGCCTAAATCAGCCCCAGCATTTT. This encodes CAIRDSLNQPQHF.

This clonotype was recorded a few times. A clone one base away is much larger, so this may be a read error. The chain couples TRBV12-3 or TRBV12-4 to TRBJ2-7, with unresolved D. CDR3 size: 12 residues. CDR3 sequence: CTSSLWRYGQYF. CDR3 nucleotide sequence: TGTACCAGCAGTTTATGGCGCTATGGGCAGTACTTC.

The CDR3 is CATGASTDTQYF. The CDR3 DNA reads as TGTGCCACGGGAGCGAGCACAGATACGCAGTATTTT. The V and J genes are TRBV19 and TRBJ2-3; D is possibly TRBD2 (6 bases). CDR1 and CDR2 from the germline V gene are LNHDA and SQIVND (reference sequence). CDR3 length: 12 residues. V was trimmed by 10 bases and J by 0 bases, leaving 8 bases between them.

This clonotype came up a few times. CDR3 residues: CASRQRDRGYGYTF. In nucleotides, the CDR3 is TGTGCCAGCAGGCAACGGGACAGGGGGTATGGCTACACCTTC. The rearrangement links TRBV28 to TRBJ1-2, with TRBD1 matching over 11 bases. V was pared by 6 bases and J by 5 bases, with 5 bases of the junction left unmatched. This CDR3 spans 14 amino acids. Germline V gene sequence: CDR1 MDHEN, CDR2 SYDVKM.

In its sample, this clonotype was seen many times. The chain uses TRBV12-3 or TRBV12-4 and TRBJ1-6; 9 nucleotides line up with TRBD1. The J segment lost 12 bases and the V segment lost 5 bases, leaving 11 bases of the junction unmatched. CDR3 length: 15 residues. CDR3 DNA: TGTGCCAGCAGTCTGGAGTCGGGACAGGGCGAACCCCTCCACTTT. The encoded protein is CASSLESGQGEPLHF.

This clonotype was seen many times. This rearrangement joins TRBV6-2 or TRBV6-3 to TRBJ1-5; weak D call: TRBD1 (5 bases). V shed 2 bases and J shed 4 bases, with 9 bases lying between them. The CDR3 is made up of 14 amino acids. In germline, CDR1 is MNHEY, CDR2 SVGEGT. For the CDR3, the DNA is TGTGCCAGCAGTTACGGGGGGGATAATCAGCCCCAGCATTTT. Translation gives CASSYGGDNQPQHF.

This sequence joins TRBV11-2 and TRBJ1-1; 7 nucleotides line up with TRBD1. Trimming cost V 8 bases and J 4 bases; bases outside gene matches: 10. The CDR3 runs 14 residues. Germline CDR1 reads SGHAT; CDR2 reads FQNNGV. CDR3 in DNA: TGTGCCAGCTCCGATTCCCACAGGGGCACTGAAGCTTTCTTT. Translating it yields CASSDSHRGTEAFF.

At least ten counts were recorded for this clonotype. The CDR3 reads CASSVGGGTLGGSYNEQFF. As DNA, the CDR3 is TGTGCCAGCAGCGTTGGCGGGGGGACGCTGGGGGGCTCCTACAATGAGCAGTTCTTC. The V and J genes are TRBV9 and TRBJ2-1; 8 bases fit TRBD2. Germline V gene lookup returns CDR1 SGDLS and CDR2 YYNGEE. V trimming: 2 bases; J trimming: 0 bases; junction bases outside the gene matches: 13. The CDR3 is 19 residues long.

This clonotype showed up just a few times. This rearrangement joins TRBV25-1 to TRBJ1-6; no clear D gene. CDR1 and CDR2 (germline): MGHDK, SYGVNS. V lost 6 bases to trimming and J lost 0 bases, with 3 bases between them. The CDR3 is made up of 13 amino acids. CDR3 DNA sequence: TGTGCCAGCAGGGACTCCTATAATTCACCCCTCCACTTT. Translation: CASRDSYNSPLHF.

The rearrangement joins TRBV20-1 to TRBJ1-2; D is perhaps TRBD1 (6 bases). Germline CDR1 DFQATT, CDR2 SNEGSKA (reference sequence). Trimming left V 3 bases short and J 3 bases short, with 17 bases between. The CDR3 covers 15 residues. The CDR3 sequence: CSASRRTDTHYGYTF. The CDR3 nucleotides are TGCAGTGCTAGTAGGAGGACAGATACACACTATGGCTACACCTTC.

This clonotype turned up a few times. The V gene is TRBV20-1, the J gene TRBJ2-7; D is uncertain. Trimming removed 1 base from V and 3 bases from J, with 10 bases in between. CDR1 DFQATT and CDR2 SNEGSKA come from the germline V gene (reference sequence). This CDR3 spans 13 amino acids. CDR3 protein: CSARGRWGYEQYF. Here the CDR3 DNA reads TGCAGTGCTAGAGGTCGCTGGGGCTACGAGCAGTACTTC.

This clonotype was seen many times. V gene TRBV11-1 combines with J gene TRBJ2-7; TRBD1 is a possible D gene (6 bases). This CDR3 is 15 amino acids long. Germline assignment: CDR1 SGHAT and CDR2 FQDESV (reference sequence). V was trimmed by 4 bases and J by 0 bases, leaving 13 bases between them. The CDR3 sequence is CASSSNEGGSYEQYF. As DNA, the CDR3 is TGTGCCAGCAGCTCCAACGAAGGGGGCTCCTACGAGCAGTACTTC.

In its sample, this clonotype was seen many times. At one boundary the junction diverges from the germline segment, which might be a read error. V and J are TRBV7-7 and TRBJ2-5; TRBD1 matches at 9 bases. This CDR3 has 15 amino acids. Germline CDR1 SSHAT, CDR2 FNYEAQ (reference sequence). The CDR3 nucleotides are TGTGCTAGCAGCCCCGGGACAGGGCACCAAGAGACCCAGTACTTC. This sequence encodes CASSPGTGHQETQYF.

The sample holds many counts of this clonotype. The chain uses TRBV28 and TRBJ1-5, with D unresolved. The germline V gene encodes CDR1 MDHEN and CDR2 SYDVKM. The CDR3 is made up of 14 amino acids. The V end was cut by 2 bases, the J end by 4 bases, with 9 bases between. The CDR3 DNA reads TGTGCCAGCAGTTTAAAAGGATATAATCAGCCCCAGCATTTT. It specifies CASSLKGYNQPQHF.

This clonotype was picked up many times. The chain couples TRBV2 to TRBJ1-3; D is undetermined. V was pared by 1 base and J by 5 bases, with 0 bases between. Germline V gene data show CDR1 as SNHLY and CDR2 as FYNNEI. This CDR3 is 11 amino acids long. The CDR3 nucleotides read TGTGCCAGCAGTGAAGGAAACACCATATATTTT. Its translation: CASSEGNTIYF.

This clonotype showed up just a few times. This rearrangement joins TRBV12-3 or TRBV12-4 to TRBJ1-2; maybe TRBD1 (5 bases). Trimming removed 2 bases from V and 8 bases from J, with 12 bases in between. This CDR3 has 13 residues. CDR3 loop: CASSLQGSQGYTF. As DNA, the CDR3 is TGTGCCAGCAGTTTACAGGGATCGCAGGGCTACACCTTC.

This clonotype was seen a few times. V and J are TRBV20-1 and TRBJ2-5; no clear D. The germline gives CDR1 DFQATT, CDR2 SNEGSKA (reference sequence). The CDR3 loop spans 11 amino acids. V was clipped by 0 bases and J by 10 bases, with 9 bases between them. The chain's CDR3 is CSARDWPDQYF. The CDR3 DNA reads as TGCAGTGCTAGAGATTGGCCCGACCAGTACTTC.

The chain is built from TRBV7-9 and TRBJ1-6; D not resolved. Germline V gene lookup returns CDR1 SEHNR and CDR2 FQNEAQ (reference sequence). V shed 5 bases and J shed 7 bases, with 15 bases lying between them. The CDR3 runs 15 residues. Here the CDR3 DNA reads TGTGCCAGCAGCACCTACCGAGACCTAAATTCACCCCTCCACTTT. Its protein product is CASSTYRDLNSPLHF. The entire variable domain, with the rest obtained from reference TRBV7-9 and TRBJ1-6, is as follows: DTGVSQNPRHKITKRGQNVTFRCDPISEHNRLYWYRQTLGQGPEFLTYFQNEAQLEKSRLLSDRFSAERPKGSFSTLEIQRTEQGDSAMYLCASSTYRDLNSPLHFGNGTRLTVT.

This clonotype was seen at least ten times. V usage is TRBV5-8 and J usage is TRBJ2-3; TRBD2 matches at 10 bases. The germline gives CDR1 SGHTS, CDR2 YDEGEE. Trimming at V came to 3 bases and at J to 2 bases, leaving 3 bases not matched to a gene. The CDR3 is 15 residues long. The CDR3 coding sequence is TGTGCCAGCAGCTCAAGCGGGGGGGACACAGATACGCAGTATTTT. Amino acid sequence: CASSSSGGDTDTQYF.